This T cell receptor beta chain derives from a study of CD8+ T cells in alopecia areata. About the study: Oral tofacitinib (5 to 10 mg twice daily) was administered to treated patients.

Those with alopecia areata gave lesional scalp punch biopsies and peripheral blood. PBMCs served as the source from which CD4+ and CD8+ T cells were sorted. Comment on this clone: Antigen specificity is unknown.

The ends were cut back, 7 bases at V and 0 bases at J, with 14 bases in the middle. CDR1 is SGHVS, CDR2 FNYEAQ, per germline. The CDR3 sequence is 15 residues long. Study results and caveats: Affected scalp, especially in alopecia totalis/universalis, had a higher clonality than normal scalp did.

RNA extraction and reverse transcription yielded cDNA as sequencing template. Method: immunoSEQ multiplex PCR; TCRdb's copy keeps in-frame clones and lacks some. The table has roughly 250,000 clones, under 70% seen once; the top ten hold 1.2%. The sequences come from CD4+ T cells sorted from blood, collected at week 0. The chain recombines TRBV7-6 with TRBJ2-3; a possible D gene is TRBD2 (6 bases). The TCR was taken from a human donor with alopecia areata. CDR3 loop: CASTSGTASTDTQYF. The CDR3 coding sequence is TGTGCCAGCACCTCCGGGACTGCTAGCACAGATACGCAGTATTTT.